The rows below give T cell receptor beta chains drawn from one sample of a study of patients and donors after allogeneic stem cell transplantation. TCRdb ran MiXCR on the RT-PCR reads and lists one entry per CDR3 protein. The top ten clones hold 50% of a sample with about 150,000 distinct CDR3 sequences, 37% of them seen once. Sequenced input: blood, either unsorted or a sorted T cell fraction (not recorded which). The receptors stem from a human donor who was either an allogeneic HSCT recipient or a stem cell or donor lymphocyte infusion donor (not recorded which). It is not recorded whose cells these are; they may come from a transplant donor. Each CDR3 is given with its conserved first and last residue. D genes are given only for firm matches. Size values are once, few and many counts, or a class for expanded clones, and some rows have none.

V gene	J gene	clone size	D gene	CDR3 protein	CDR3 DNA
TRBV9	TRBJ2-1	-	TRBD2	CASSVSGGIYNEQFF	TGTGCCAGCAGCGTAAGCGGGGGAATCTACAATGAGCAGTTCTTC
TRBV3-1	TRBJ2-6	-	-	CASSQHSSGANVLTF	TGTGCCAGCAGCCAACACAGCTCTGGGGCCAACGTCCTGACTTTC
TRBV27	TRBJ2-3	-	TRBD2	CASSPSPGLRDTDTQYF	TGTGCCAGCAGCCCATCTCCGGGACTAAGGGATACAGATACGCAGTATTTT
TRBV2	TRBJ2-7	few	-	CASSKDSSYEQYF	TGTGCCAGCAGTAAGGACAGCTCCTACGAGCAGTACTTC
TRBV5-5	TRBJ2-1	few	-	CASSLAGQPRTFSSYNEQFF	TGTGCCAGCAGCTTGGCTGGGCAGCCACGAACTTTCAGCTCCTACAATGAGCAGTTCTTC
TRBV20-1	TRBJ2-2	-	-	CSARATTTGYTGELFF	TGCAGTGCTAGAGCCACGACGACAGGATACACCGGGGAGCTGTTTTTT
TRBV20-1	TRBJ1-2	many	TRBD1	CSARGKYRGAGYTF	TGCAGTGCTAGAGGAAAATACAGGGGGGCAGGCTACACCTTC
TRBV12-3/TRBV12-4	TRBJ1-5	many	-	CASSSGGSNQPQHF	TGTGCCAGCAGTTCCGGCGGGTCCAATCAGCCCCAGCATTTT
TRBV6-5	TRBJ2-3	few	-	CASSYSGGPEDTQYF	TGTGCCAGCAGTTACTCCGGGGGGCCAGAAGATACGCAGTATTTT
TRBV6-2/TRBV6-3	TRBJ1-2	few	-	CASSPRKEYWLGYTF	TGTGCCAGCAGCCCCCGAAAGGAGTACTGGTTAGGCTACACCTTC
TRBV20-1	TRBJ1-6	-	TRBD1	CSATRQGAWNSPLHF	TGCAGTGCTACCAGACAGGGGGCGTGGAATTCACCCCTCCACTTT
TRBV10-3	TRBJ2-7	-	TRBD2	CAISESERGAYEQYF	TGTGCCATCAGTGAGTCGGAGCGGGGGGCCTACGAGCAGTACTTC
TRBV6-2/TRBV6-3	TRBJ1-1	few	-	CASSSSIHRWTLF	TGTGCCAGCAGTTCATCGATCCACCGGTGGACCCTCTTT
TRBV12-3/TRBV12-4	TRBJ1-1	-	TRBD1	CASSLATGAVEAFF	TGTGCCAGCAGTTTAGCGACAGGGGCCGTTGAAGCTTTCTTT
TRBV7-2	TRBJ1-1	-	-	CASSLRLIQMNTEAFF	TGTGCCAGCAGCTTACGACTTATTCAAATGAACACTGAAGCTTTCTTT
TRBV12-3/TRBV12-4	TRBJ1-4	few	-	CASSPSGGLREKLFF	TGTGCCAGCAGTCCCTCGGGGGGGTTAAGGGAAAAACTGTTTTTT
TRBV29-1	TRBJ1-1	-	-	CSVVLRMNTEAFF	TGCAGCGTTGTCCTGCGGATGAACACTGAAGCTTTCTTT
TRBV20-1	TRBJ2-1	few	-	CSARDPGVAPIPYNEQFF	TGCAGTGCTAGAGATCCGGGGGTCGCCCCAATCCCCTACAATGAGCAGTTCTTC
TRBV12-3/TRBV12-4	TRBJ1-1	few	-	CASSSGLSTADTEAFF	TGTGCCAGCAGTTCCGGACTCTCGACCGCCGACACTGAAGCTTTCTTT
TRBV10-3	TRBJ1-2	-	-	CAISPDPGDGYGYTF	TGTGCCATCAGTCCCGACCCCGGGGATGGCTATGGCTACACCTTC
TRBV5-1	TRBJ1-3	-	-	CASSLSRAGSGNTIYF	TGCGCCAGCAGCTTGAGCAGGGCGGGCTCTGGAAACACCATATATTTT
TRBV15	TRBJ2-7	-	-	CATSYLRATGYEQYF	TGTGCCACCAGCTACCTAAGGGCAACAGGTTACGAGCAGTACTTC
TRBV28	TRBJ1-4	-	-	CASSFRQGGGELFF	TGTGCCAGCAGTTTCCGGCAGGGCGGCGGCGAACTGTTTTTT
TRBV6-5	TRBJ1-1	-	TRBD1	CASSYNDRGRLIVDTEAFF	TGTGCCAGCAGTTACAACGACAGGGGGCGCTTAATCGTAGACACTGAAGCTTTCTTT
TRBV24-1	TRBJ2-3	few	-	CATSDAYARGERQYF	TGTGCCACCAGTGATGCATACGCCAGGGGAGAGAGGCAGTATTTT
TRBV12-3/TRBV12-4	TRBJ1-1	few	-	CASSLEEGRGTEAFF	TGTGCCAGCAGTTTAGAAGAGGGGCGAGGGACTGAAGCTTTCTTT
TRBV29-1	TRBJ1-1	many	TRBD1	CSVLPRGLRDTEAFF	TGCAGCGTGCTACCCAGGGGGCTGCGGGACACTGAAGCTTTCTTT
TRBV12-3/TRBV12-4	TRBJ2-7	-	-	CASSLQGRYSEQYF	TGTGCCAGCAGTTTACAGGGAAGATATAGCGAGCAGTACTTC
TRBV12-3/TRBV12-4	TRBJ1-1	few	-	CASSLQGFRAFF	TGTGCCAGCAGTTTACAGGGTTTTCGAGCTTTCTTT